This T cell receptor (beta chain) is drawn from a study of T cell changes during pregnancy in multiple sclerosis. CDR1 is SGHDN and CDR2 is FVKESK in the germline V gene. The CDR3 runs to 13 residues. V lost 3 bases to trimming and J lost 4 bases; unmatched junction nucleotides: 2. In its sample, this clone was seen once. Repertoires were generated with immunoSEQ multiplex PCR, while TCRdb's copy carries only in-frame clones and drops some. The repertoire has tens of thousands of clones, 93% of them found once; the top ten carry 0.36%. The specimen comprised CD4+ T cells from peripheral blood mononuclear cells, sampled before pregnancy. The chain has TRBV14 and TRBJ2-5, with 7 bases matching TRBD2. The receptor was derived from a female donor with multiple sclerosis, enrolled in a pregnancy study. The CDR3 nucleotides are TGTGCCAGCAGCCAGGGGAGGGCAGAGACCCAGTACTTC. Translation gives CASSQGRAETQYF.